The 24 T cell receptor beta chains given below trace back to one sample, sequenced in a study of blood T cell repertoires in COVID-19. The method was immunoSEQ multiplex PCR; TCRdb's version includes in-frame clones alone and lacks a portion of them. Among approximately 210,000 clones, roughly 90% were seen once, and the ten largest hold 7.5% to 10%. The sequenced material came from PBMCs or T cells enriched from blood (not recorded which). The receptor source for this set is a woman in her late teens or twenties who had recovered from COVID-19.

The CDR3 sequence: CASSLEGLERTEAFF. The CDR3 bases are TGCGCCAGCAGCTTGGAAGGGTTGGAGCGGACTGAAGCTTTCTTT. The genes are TRBV5-1 and TRBJ1-1; D is unresolved. Germline CDR1 and CDR2: SGHRS and YFSETQ. This CDR3 region has 15 residues. Trimming took off 0 bases at V and 5 bases at J, with 14 bases between the two ends.

The chain has TRBV4-1 and TRBJ2-5, with 7 bases matching TRBD2. The CDR3 runs to 17 residues. Germline V gene sequence: CDR1 MGHRA, CDR2 YSYEKL. J gave up 7 bases and V 1 base, and 15 bases lay outside the gene matches. In DNA, the CDR3 is TGCGCCAGCAGCCAAGTCTCCGGCGGGGGTTTGGGGGTGACCCAGTACTTC. It encodes CASSQVSGGGLGVTQYF.

Concerning this clone itself: The sample carries other DNA sequences with the same CDR3. This rearrangement joins TRBV12-3 or TRBV12-4 to TRBJ1-2; TRBD1 matches at 7 bases. Losses at the gene ends were 6 bases for V and 4 bases for J; bases not matched to a gene: 2. The CDR3 is 12 amino acids. The CDR3: CASRGTAYGYTF. In nucleotides, the CDR3 is TGTGCCAGCAGAGGGACAGCCTATGGCTACACCTTC.

V gene TRBV19 combines with J gene TRBJ2-7; 8 bases map to TRBD2. The V gene end was trimmed by 3 bases and the J gene end by 0 bases; junction bases not matched to a gene: 10. This CDR3 comprises 17 residues. Germline loops: CDR1 LNHDA, CDR2 SQIVND (reference sequence). In nucleotides, the CDR3 is TGTGCCAGTAGTATGTTGCCTAGCGGGTCCTCCTCCTACGAGCAGTACTTC. This encodes CASSMLPSGSSSYEQYF.

The V call is TRBV27, the J call TRBJ2-4; TRBD2 agrees at 8 bases. V shed 0 bases and J 11 bases; nucleotides not matched to a gene: 9. Per germline, CDR1 MNHEY and CDR2 SMNVEV (reference sequence). The CDR3 covers 15 residues. The chain's CDR3 is CASSLSPDRGGLQYF. Written as DNA, the CDR3 is TGTGCCAGCAGTTTATCCCCGGACCGGGGGGGCCTTCAGTACTTC.

The V call is TRBV24-1, the J call TRBJ2-1, with 11 bases lining up with TRBD2. CDR3 length: 16 amino acids. Germline lookup yields CDR1 KGHDR and CDR2 SFDVKD. V trimming: 4 bases; J trimming: 10 bases; junction bases outside the gene matches: 11. Here the CDR3 reads CATSDYSGGARREQFF. For the CDR3, the DNA is TGTGCCACCAGTGACTATAGCGGGGGGGCCCGTCGGGAGCAGTTCTTC.

This clone has a single count. V gene TRBV21-1 combines with J gene TRBJ2-1; the table gives TRBD2 as D, unverified against the DNA. TRBV21-1 constitutes a pseudogene. This CDR3 contains 14 residues. The CDR3 sequence: CASSKGRRSLGQFF. The CDR3 DNA sequence: TGTGCCAGCAGCAAAGGTAGGCGGTCCCTGGGGCAGTTCTTC.

J is TRBJ1-5 and V is TRBV10-1, with 12 bases lining up with TRBD1. Germline V gives CDR1 WNHNN, CDR2 SYGVQD (reference sequence). V was clipped by 9 bases and J by 5 bases; unmatched bases: 8. The length of the CDR3 is 15 residues. The CDR3 DNA reads as TGCGCCAGACCGATAGGGACAGGGGGCGATCAGCCCCAGCATTTT. Encoded protein: CARPIGTGGDQPQHF.

V is TRBV5-1 and J is TRBJ2-7; 7 nucleotides line up with TRBD1. Germline-derived CDR1 and CDR2 are SGHRS and YFSETQ. V shed 1 base and J 6 bases; nucleotides not matched to a gene: 10. The CDR3 sequence is 15 residues long. CDR3 region: CASSLRVGGSSEQYF. In DNA, the CDR3 is TGCGCCAGCAGCTTGCGGGTAGGGGGCAGTAGCGAGCAGTACTTC.

The genes are TRBV5-1 and TRBJ2-3, with 14 bases that match TRBD2. Germline V gene data show CDR1 as SGHRS and CDR2 as YFSETQ. The CDR3 is made up of 15 amino acids. The ends lost 4 bases at V and 9 bases at J; junction bases unmatched: 7. The CDR3 DNA reads as TGCGCCAGCAGCCCGACTAGCGGGGGGGCCGGGACGCAGTATTTT. Encoded protein: CASSPTSGGAGTQYF.

This rearrangement joins TRBV19 to TRBJ1-2; tentatively, D is TRBD1 (5 bases). CDR1 LNHDA and CDR2 SQIVND come from the germline V gene (reference sequence). Trimming stripped 3 bases from V and 5 bases from J, with 16 bases between. CDR3 size: 15 residues. The CDR3 DNA reads as TGTGCCAGTAGTATGAGGTTCCAGGGTGGGTATGGCTACACCTTC. Amino acids: CASSMRFQGGYGYTF.

The chain carries TRBV2 and TRBJ1-1; TRBD1 matches 8 bases. Germline values: CDR1 SNHLY, CDR2 FYNNEI. CDR3 length equals 15 residues. Trimming removed 4 bases from V and 1 base from J; junction bases left unmatched: 5. CDR3 in amino acids: CASSARQGRNTEAFF. The CDR3 DNA sequence: TGTGCCAGCAGTGCCCGACAGGGGAGGAACACTGAAGCTTTCTTT.

This sequence joins TRBV10-3 and TRBJ1-2, with 8 bases fitting TRBD1. Per germline, CDR1 ENHRY and CDR2 SYGVKD. The CDR3 is 14 residues long. Trimming at V came to 2 bases and at J to 4 bases, leaving 3 bases not matched to a gene. CDR3 in DNA: TGTGCCATCAGTGAGATAACAGGGGGCTATGGCTACACCTTC. Residues: CAISEITGGYGYTF.

J is TRBJ2-3 and V is TRBV19; perhaps TRBD1 as D (8 bases). The CDR3 contains 21 residues. Looked up from germline, CDR1 is LNHDA and CDR2 is SQIVND (reference sequence). V lost 7 bases and J lost 3, with 35 bases in between. The CDR3 DNA follows: TGTGCCAGTACTCTCACCCGGGGGGCAGGGGGCGCCGAACATGAAACAGATACGCAGTATTTT. Its translation: CASTLTRGAGGAEHETDTQYF.

The chain carries TRBV5-5 and TRBJ1-1; perhaps TRBD1 as D (6 bases). Per germline, CDR1 SGHKS and CDR2 YYEKEE (reference sequence). With 10 bases removed from V and 1 base from J, the gap between germline ends came to 14 bases. The CDR3 runs 13 residues. Here the CDR3 reads CAGRQDPNTEAFF. The CDR3 DNA reads TGTGCCGGAAGACAGGACCCGAACACTGAAGCTTTCTTT.

The V call is TRBV4-1, the J call TRBJ1-3; D is uncertain. The V and J ends lost 0 bases and 2 bases respectively, with 8 bases between them. The CDR3 consists of 15 residues. Germline CDR1 and CDR2: MGHRA and YSYEKL. The CDR3 loop reads CASSQEGSTGNTIYF. The CDR3 DNA reads as TGCGCCAGCAGCCAAGAAGGGAGTACTGGAAACACCATATATTTT.

This clone was observed once. V usage is TRBV5-8 and J usage is TRBJ2-7, with TRBD1 as a possible D gene (7 bases). Trimming took off 8 bases at V and 6 bases at J, with 18 bases between the two ends. This CDR3 is built from 13 residues. Germline lookup yields CDR1 SGHTS and CDR2 YDEGEE. For the CDR3, the DNA is TGTGCCAGGAGAATGCAGGGGGGCGGCGAGCAGTACTTC. Translated, it gives CARRMQGGGEQYF.

The V and J genes are TRBV7-2 and TRBJ2-3; 11 nucleotides match TRBD2. J lost 1 base, V lost 8 bases, and 8 bases had no gene match. The germline gives CDR1 SGHTA, CDR2 FQGNSA. The CDR3 has 16 amino acids. The CDR3 reads CASQSSGGSRTDTQYF. For the CDR3, the DNA is TGTGCCAGCCAATCTAGCGGGGGGAGTCGCACAGATACGCAGTATTTT.

The chain uses TRBV5-6 and TRBJ2-7, with D uncertain. V was trimmed by 1 base and J by 0 bases, leaving 5 bases between them. The CDR3 is made up of 13 amino acids. The V gene's germline CDR1 is SGHDT and CDR2 YYEEEE. CDR3 nucleotides: TGTGCCAGCAGCTTGTCAGTCTCCTACGAGCAGTACTTC. Translating it yields CASSLSVSYEQYF.

The chain couples TRBV3-1 (or the pseudogene TRBV3-2) to TRBJ1-2; D call uncertain. Germline V gene lookup returns CDR1 LGHDT and CDR2 YNNKEL (reference sequence). The CDR3 loop spans 11 amino acids. With 2 bases removed from V and 8 bases from J, the gap between germline ends came to 6 bases. The CDR3 DNA reads TGTGCCAGCAGCCAATCTGGCGGCTACACCTTC. It specifies CASSQSGGYTF.

CDR3 sequence (DNA): TGTGCCAGTAGTATGGTGGGCAGGGGGCCGACTAATGAAAAACTGTTTTTT. This encodes CASSMVGRGPTNEKLFF. J is TRBJ1-4 and V is TRBV19; TRBD1 agrees at 8 bases. Germline CDR1 reads LNHDA; CDR2 reads SQIVND (reference sequence). The J segment lost 2 bases and the V segment lost 3 bases, leaving 8 bases of the junction unmatched. The CDR3 runs to 17 residues.

CDR3 in DNA: TGTGCCAGCAGCTTAGTATCGGGCACTGAAGCTTTCTTT. It specifies CASSLVSGTEAFF. V gene TRBV7-2 combines with J gene TRBJ1-1; D not certain. The CDR3 covers 13 residues. Trimming removed 1 base from V and 4 bases from J, with 7 bases in between. The germline V gene encodes CDR1 SGHTA and CDR2 FQGNSA.

The chain links TRBV6-6 to TRBJ1-6; TRBD1 matches at 10 bases. CDR1 is MNHNY, CDR2 SVGAGI, per germline (reference sequence). With V trimmed by 5 bases and J by 6 bases, 10 bases remained unmatched. This CDR3 spans 17 amino acids. The CDR3 spells CASSPSRTGGFNSPLHF. DNA for the CDR3: TGTGCCAGCAGTCCCTCCCGGACAGGGGGTTTTAATTCACCCCTCCACTTT.

This rearrangement joins TRBV30 to TRBJ1-1, with D possibly matching TRBD1 (5 bases). CDR1 is GTSNPN and CDR2 is SVGIG in the germline V gene (reference sequence). CDR3 length equals 13 residues. Trimming took 3 bases from V and 4 from J, leaving 12 bases between them. For the CDR3, the DNA is TGTGCCTGGAGCACCGCAGGGCGCACTGAAGCTTTCTTT. Its translation is CAWSTAGRTEAFF.